This is a list of T cell receptor beta chains from one sample in a study of T cell responses to AZD1222 COVID-19 vaccine. Data came from immunoSEQ multiplex PCR; TCRdb stores just in-frame clones and leaves some out. The sample lists approximately 110,000 clones; approximately 88% were seen once. This specimen was peripheral blood, taken on day 0 of MenACWY control vaccination. These receptors came from an adult in good health. Each CDR3 is given with its conserved first and last residue. The D gene is left open where the match is weak. Rows give clone size only sometimes, using once, few, many, or a class for an expanded clone.

CDR3 protein: CASSPQPDGTGYTF; CDR3 DNA: TGTGCCAGCAGTCCCCAACCGGACGGAACTGGCTACACCTTC; D gene: NA; V gene: TRBV28; clone size: NA; J gene: TRBJ1-2
CDR3 protein: CASSQALRGGSPLHF; CDR3 DNA: TGTGCCAGCAGCCAAGCTCTCAGGGGCGGTTCACCCCTCCACTTT; D gene: NA; V gene: TRBV3-1/TRBV3-2; clone size: NA; J gene: TRBJ1-6
CDR3 protein: CASSLGASDEQYF; CDR3 DNA: TGTGCCAGCAGCTTAGGGGCTAGTGACGAGCAGTACTTC; D gene: NA; V gene: TRBV7-2; clone size: NA; J gene: TRBJ2-7
CDR3 protein: CASSLGERRSSYGYTF; CDR3 DNA: TGCGCCAGCAGCTTGGGGGAACGGAGATCGAGCTATGGCTACACCTTC; D gene: NA; V gene: TRBV5-1; clone size: NA; J gene: TRBJ1-2
CDR3 protein: CASSEGDRAREKLFF; CDR3 DNA: TGTGCCAGCAGTGAAGGAGACAGGGCCAGGGAAAAACTGTTTTTT; D gene: TRBD1; V gene: TRBV25-1; clone size: NA; J gene: TRBJ1-4
CDR3 protein: CASSQVDGGAYEQYF; CDR3 DNA: TGCGCCAGCAGCCAAGTTGACGGGGGGGCCTACGAGCAGTACTTC; D gene: TRBD2; V gene: TRBV4-1; clone size: NA; J gene: TRBJ2-7
CDR3 protein: CASSTQQIISTNEKLFF; CDR3 DNA: TGTGCCAGCAGCACCCAACAGATCATCTCAACTAATGAAAAACTGTTTTTT; D gene: NA; V gene: TRBV7-9; clone size: NA; J gene: TRBJ1-4
CDR3 protein: CASGSPRTEAFF; CDR3 DNA: TGTGCCAGCGGATCTCCACGCACTGAAGCTTTCTTT; D gene: NA; V gene: TRBV6-5; clone size: NA; J gene: TRBJ1-1
CDR3 protein: CASSIGNEQFF; CDR3 DNA: TGTGCCAGTAGTATCGGGAATGAGCAGTTCTTC; D gene: NA; V gene: TRBV19; clone size: NA; J gene: TRBJ2-1
CDR3 protein: CASSLGRQGEGTQYF; CDR3 DNA: TGTGCTAGCAGCTTAGGGCGTCAGGGTGAGGGGACCCAGTACTTC; D gene: NA; V gene: TRBV7-7; clone size: NA; J gene: TRBJ2-5
CDR3 protein: CASSKTGGRGTEAFF; CDR3 DNA: TGTGCCAGCAGCAAAACAGGGGGCAGGGGCACTGAAGCTTTCTTT; D gene: TRBD1; V gene: TRBV9; clone size: NA; J gene: TRBJ1-1
CDR3 protein: CASSQGDRATNEKLFF; CDR3 DNA: TGTGCCAGCAGCCAAGGGGACAGAGCAACTAATGAAAAACTGTTTTTT; D gene: TRBD1; V gene: TRBV4-2; clone size: NA; J gene: TRBJ1-4
CDR3 protein: CASSTRLAGGYEQYF; CDR3 DNA: TGTGCCAGCAGCACCCGACTAGCGGGGGGCTACGAGCAGTACTTC; D gene: TRBD2; V gene: TRBV7-2; clone size: NA; J gene: TRBJ2-7
CDR3 protein: CASSQRLGGQETQYF; CDR3 DNA: TGTGCCAGCAGCCAACGCTTGGGGGGCCAAGAGACCCAGTACTTC; D gene: NA; V gene: TRBV4-2; clone size: once; J gene: TRBJ2-5
CDR3 protein: CASSTPGTGLYEQYF; CDR3 DNA: TGTGCCAGTAGTACCCCCGGGACAGGGTTGTACGAGCAGTACTTC; D gene: TRBD1; V gene: TRBV19; clone size: NA; J gene: TRBJ2-7
CDR3 protein: CAIPTGRENYGYTF; CDR3 DNA: TGTGCCATCCCGACAGGGAGGGAGAACTATGGCTACACCTTC; D gene: TRBD1; V gene: TRBV28; clone size: NA; J gene: TRBJ1-2
CDR3 protein: CASSAHLSSNNEQFF; CDR3 DNA: TGTGCCAGCAGCGCCCACCTGAGTTCCAACAATGAGCAGTTCTTC; D gene: NA; V gene: TRBV9; clone size: NA; J gene: TRBJ2-1
CDR3 protein: CASSYSGGLRGEKLFF; CDR3 DNA: TGTGCCAGCAGTTACTCCGGGGGGCTCCGGGGTGAAAAACTGTTTTTT; D gene: NA; V gene: TRBV6-5; clone size: NA; J gene: TRBJ1-4
CDR3 protein: CASSQDSRGNQPQHF; CDR3 DNA: TGTGCCAGCAGCCAAGATTCCCGAGGCAATCAGCCCCAGCATTTT; D gene: NA; V gene: TRBV4-2; clone size: NA; J gene: TRBJ1-5
CDR3 protein: CASSRDRDFRNTGELFF; CDR3 DNA: TGTGCCAGTTCCCGGGACAGGGATTTTAGGAACACCGGGGAGCTGTTTTTT; D gene: TRBD1; V gene: TRBV19; clone size: NA; J gene: TRBJ2-2
CDR3 protein: CAISERQDPSGYTF; CDR3 DNA: TGTGCCATCAGTGAAAGGCAGGACCCTTCTGGCTACACCTTC; D gene: NA; V gene: TRBV10-3; clone size: NA; J gene: TRBJ1-2
CDR3 protein: CASSGGDQPQHF; CDR3 DNA: TGTGCCAGCTCGGGGGGCGATCAGCCCCAGCATTTT; D gene: NA; V gene: TRBV12-3/TRBV12-4; clone size: once; J gene: TRBJ1-5
CDR3 protein: CASSFPQTPYGYTF; CDR3 DNA: TGTGCCAGCAGTTTCCCTCAGACGCCATATGGCTACACCTTC; D gene: NA; V gene: TRBV28; clone size: NA; J gene: TRBJ1-2
CDR3 protein: CAWSVQGAQETQYF; CDR3 DNA: TGTGCCTGGAGTGTACAGGGGGCCCAAGAGACCCAGTACTTC; D gene: TRBD1; V gene: TRBV30; clone size: NA; J gene: TRBJ2-5
CDR3 protein: CAWSQAGVEYGYTF; CDR3 DNA: TGTGCCTGGAGTCAGGCGGGGGTGGAGTATGGCTACACCTTC; D gene: NA; V gene: TRBV30; clone size: NA; J gene: TRBJ1-2
CDR3 protein: CASSSDSNQPQHF; CDR3 DNA: TGTGCCAGCAGCTCAGATAGCAATCAGCCCCAGCATTTT; D gene: NA; V gene: TRBV6-4; clone size: NA; J gene: TRBJ1-5
CDR3 protein: CASSPSTDTQYF; CDR3 DNA: TGTGCCAGCAGTCCTAGCACAGATACGCAGTATTTT; D gene: NA; V gene: TRBV6-5; clone size: once; J gene: TRBJ2-3
CDR3 protein: CASSPERQTPSGNTIYF; CDR3 DNA: TGTGCCAGCAGCCCCGAGAGACAGACTCCCTCTGGAAACACCATATATTTT; D gene: NA; V gene: TRBV28; clone size: once; J gene: TRBJ1-3
CDR3 protein: CASRPRMNTEAFF; CDR3 DNA: TGTGCCAGCAGGCCAAGGATGAACACTGAAGCTTTCTTT; D gene: NA; V gene: TRBV12-3/TRBV12-4; clone size: NA; J gene: TRBJ1-1
CDR3 protein: CAISDRTSGKSYEQYF; CDR3 DNA: TGTGCCATCAGTGACCGGACTAGCGGGAAATCCTACGAGCAGTACTTC; D gene: TRBD2; V gene: TRBV10-3; clone size: NA; J gene: TRBJ2-7
CDR3 protein: CARSLQRWYQETQYF; CDR3 DNA: TGTGCCAGAAGCTTACAGCGGTGGTACCAAGAGACCCAGTACTTC; D gene: NA; V gene: TRBV5-3; clone size: NA; J gene: TRBJ2-5
CDR3 protein: CASSEIPIRTGVNQPQHF; CDR3 DNA: TGTGCCAGCAGTGAAATCCCCATCCGGACGGGAGTCAATCAGCCCCAGCATTTT; D gene: NA; V gene: TRBV6-1; clone size: NA; J gene: TRBJ1-5
CDR3 protein: CASSQAGQYGYTF; CDR3 DNA: TGTGCCAGCAGTCAGGCAGGGCAATATGGCTACACCTTC; D gene: NA; V gene: TRBV6-5; clone size: NA; J gene: TRBJ1-2
CDR3 protein: CASSILVGGSQPQHF; CDR3 DNA: TGTGCCAGTAGTATCCTGGTGGGGGGTAGTCAGCCCCAGCATTTT; D gene: NA; V gene: TRBV19; clone size: NA; J gene: TRBJ1-5
CDR3 protein: CASSQDYGAGGGHSPLHF; CDR3 DNA: TGCGCCAGCAGCCAAGATTACGGCGCAGGGGGGGGCCATTCACCCCTCCACTTT; D gene: TRBD1; V gene: TRBV4-1; clone size: NA; J gene: TRBJ1-6
CDR3 protein: CASSLAGASNQPQHF; CDR3 DNA: TGCGCCAGCAGCTTGGCGGGGGCTAGCAATCAGCCCCAGCATTTT; D gene: NA; V gene: TRBV5-1; clone size: NA; J gene: TRBJ1-5
CDR3 protein: CASTAFYGTEAFF; CDR3 DNA: TGTGCCAGTACCGCCTTCTACGGCACTGAAGCTTTCTTT; D gene: NA; V gene: TRBV3-1/TRBV3-2; clone size: NA; J gene: TRBJ1-1
CDR3 protein: CATSVSGAYNEQFF; CDR3 DNA: TGTGCCACCAGTGTCAGCGGGGCCTACAATGAGCAGTTCTTC; D gene: TRBD2; V gene: TRBV24-1; clone size: NA; J gene: TRBJ2-1
CDR3 protein: CASSYHGGLSTGELFF; CDR3 DNA: TGTGCCAGCAGTTACCACGGGGGGCTCTCCACCGGGGAGCTGTTTTTT; D gene: NA; V gene: TRBV7-2; clone size: NA; J gene: TRBJ2-2
CDR3 protein: CASSVAGELFF; CDR3 DNA: TGTGCCAGCAGCGTAGCCGGGGAGCTGTTTTTT; D gene: NA; V gene: TRBV9; clone size: NA; J gene: TRBJ2-2
CDR3 protein: CASSIGHGSGNTIYF; CDR3 DNA: TGTGCCAGTAGTATCGGGCATGGCTCTGGAAACACCATATATTTT; D gene: NA; V gene: TRBV19; clone size: NA; J gene: TRBJ1-3
CDR3 protein: CASSYRGGQPQHF; CDR3 DNA: TGTGCCAGCAGCTACAGGGGAGGGCAGCCCCAGCATTTT; D gene: TRBD1; V gene: TRBV7-2; clone size: few; J gene: TRBJ1-5
CDR3 protein: CASSPTGPGNTIYF; CDR3 DNA: TGTGCCAGCAGCCCTACAGGGCCTGGAAACACCATATATTTT; D gene: NA; V gene: TRBV7-2; clone size: NA; J gene: TRBJ1-3
CDR3 protein: CASSFSGAQSYNEQFF; CDR3 DNA: TGTGCCAGCAGCTTCTCGGGGGCCCAATCCTACAATGAGCAGTTCTTC; D gene: NA; V gene: TRBV7-9; clone size: few; J gene: TRBJ2-1
CDR3 protein: CASSEVGGTYNEQFF; CDR3 DNA: TGTGCCAGCAGTGAAGTGGGCGGGACCTACAATGAGCAGTTCTTC; D gene: NA; V gene: TRBV2; clone size: NA; J gene: TRBJ2-1
CDR3 protein: CASSPGQGGLNEQFF; CDR3 DNA: TGTGCCAGCAGCCCAGGACAGGGGGGATTGAATGAGCAGTTCTTC; D gene: TRBD1; V gene: TRBV7-9; clone size: NA; J gene: TRBJ2-1
CDR3 protein: CASSLNGAPNEKLFF; CDR3 DNA: TGTGCCAGCAGCTTAAATGGGGCTCCTAATGAAAAACTGTTTTTT; D gene: NA; V gene: TRBV7-3; clone size: NA; J gene: TRBJ1-4
CDR3 protein: CASSPPGTGVANEKLFF; CDR3 DNA: TGTGCCAGCAGCCCCCCCGGGACAGGGGTTGCTAATGAAAAACTGTTTTTT; D gene: TRBD1; V gene: TRBV7-9; clone size: NA; J gene: TRBJ1-4
CDR3 protein: CASSFTGSSFAFF; CDR3 DNA: TGTGCCAGCAGCTTCACAGGGTCGTCTTTTGCTTTCTTT; D gene: NA; V gene: TRBV11-3; clone size: NA; J gene: TRBJ1-1
CDR3 protein: CASSSWTGLGTGELFF; CDR3 DNA: TGTGCCAGCAGTTCCTGGACAGGACTCGGCACCGGGGAGCTGTTTTTT; D gene: TRBD1; V gene: TRBV6-2/TRBV6-3; clone size: NA; J gene: TRBJ2-2
CDR3 protein: CASSAGQRGGYNEQFF; CDR3 DNA: TGTGCCAGCAGCGCCGGGCAGCGGGGGGGCTACAATGAGCAGTTCTTC; D gene: TRBD2; V gene: TRBV5-4; clone size: once; J gene: TRBJ2-1
CDR3 protein: CASRSSGNTIYF; CDR3 DNA: TGTGCCAGCAGGTCCTCTGGAAACACCATATATTTT; D gene: NA; V gene: TRBV14; clone size: NA; J gene: TRBJ1-3
CDR3 protein: CASTGRLTGLGGELFF; CDR3 DNA: TGTGCCAGCACCGGGCGGCTGACAGGGCTGGGCGGGGAGCTGTTTTTT; D gene: TRBD1; V gene: TRBV2; clone size: NA; J gene: TRBJ2-2